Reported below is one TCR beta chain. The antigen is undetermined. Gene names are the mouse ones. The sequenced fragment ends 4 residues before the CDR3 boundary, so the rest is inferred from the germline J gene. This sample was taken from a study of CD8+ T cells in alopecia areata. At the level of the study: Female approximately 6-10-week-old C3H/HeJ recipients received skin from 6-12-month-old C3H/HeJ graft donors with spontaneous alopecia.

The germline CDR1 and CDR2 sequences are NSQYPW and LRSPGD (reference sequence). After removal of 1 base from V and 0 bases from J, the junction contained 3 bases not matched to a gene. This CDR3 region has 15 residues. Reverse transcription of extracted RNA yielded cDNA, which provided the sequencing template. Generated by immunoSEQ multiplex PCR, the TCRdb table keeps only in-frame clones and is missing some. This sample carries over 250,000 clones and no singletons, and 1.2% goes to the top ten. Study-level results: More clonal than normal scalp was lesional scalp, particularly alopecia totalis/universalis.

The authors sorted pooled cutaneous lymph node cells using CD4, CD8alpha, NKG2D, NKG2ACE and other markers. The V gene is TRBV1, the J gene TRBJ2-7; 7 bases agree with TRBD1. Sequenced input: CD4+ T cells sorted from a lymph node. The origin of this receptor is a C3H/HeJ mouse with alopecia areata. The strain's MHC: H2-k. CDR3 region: CTCSAGDSSSYEQYF. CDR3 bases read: TGCACCTGCAGTGCAGGGGACAGTAGCTCCTAT.